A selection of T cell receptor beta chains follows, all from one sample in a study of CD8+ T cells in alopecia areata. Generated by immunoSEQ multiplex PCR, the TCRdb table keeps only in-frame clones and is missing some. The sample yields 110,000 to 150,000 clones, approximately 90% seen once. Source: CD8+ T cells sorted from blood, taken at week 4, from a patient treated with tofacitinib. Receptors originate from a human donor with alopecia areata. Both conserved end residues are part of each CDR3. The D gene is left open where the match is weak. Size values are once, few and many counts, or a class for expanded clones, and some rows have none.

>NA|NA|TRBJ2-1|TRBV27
TGTGCCAGCAGCAAGGACTCATACAATGAGCAGTTCTTC
CASSKDSYNEQFF
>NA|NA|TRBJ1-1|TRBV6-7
TGTGCCAGTGGGGACAATCAGAAAGCTTTCTTT
CASGDNQKAFF
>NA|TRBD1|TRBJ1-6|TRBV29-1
TGCAGCGTTGAACTCGCCAGGGGGGATTGGTCCCTCCACTTT
CSVELARGDWSLHF
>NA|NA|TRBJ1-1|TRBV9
TGTGCCAGCAGCGGAGAGGGGGGGACAACGAACACTGAAGCTTTCTTT
CASSGEGGTTNTEAFF
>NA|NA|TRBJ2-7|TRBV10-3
TGTGCCATCAGTGACGCCAGCTCCTACGAGCAGTACTTC
CAISDASSYEQYF
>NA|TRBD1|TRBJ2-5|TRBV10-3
TGTGCCATCAGTGGAGAGGCAGGGGGAATCCAAGAGACCCAGTACTTC
CAISGEAGGIQETQYF
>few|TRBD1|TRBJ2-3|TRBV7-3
TGTGCCAGCAGCTTGGGACAGGGGGCACCAGATACGCAGTATTTT
CASSLGQGAPDTQYF
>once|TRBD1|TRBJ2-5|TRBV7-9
TGTGCCAGCAGCTTCGGGGACAGGCAAGAGACCCAGTACTTC
CASSFGDRQETQYF
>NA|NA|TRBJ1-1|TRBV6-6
TGTGCCAGCAGGCTCGAAGGGACCCGGAGCACTGAAGCTTTCTTT
CASRLEGTRSTEAFF
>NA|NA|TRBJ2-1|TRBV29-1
TGCAGCGCCGAGGGGGGGACCCAAGCCTACAATGAGCAGTTCTTC
CSAEGGTQAYNEQFF
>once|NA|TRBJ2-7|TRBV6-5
TGTGCCAGCAGTTACGGCAGATCGGGGTACGAGCAGTACTTC
CASSYGRSGYEQYF
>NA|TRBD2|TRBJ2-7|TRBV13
TGTGCCAGCAGCCTGACTAGCGGCGACTACGAGCAGTACTTC
CASSLTSGDYEQYF
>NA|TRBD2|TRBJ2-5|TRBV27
TGTGCCAGCAGACCTCTTGGGACTAGCGGACCTATTCAAGAGACCCAGTACTTC
CASRPLGTSGPIQETQYF
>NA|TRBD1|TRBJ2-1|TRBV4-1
TGCGCCAGCAGCCAAGGCCCGACAGGGGGCAATGAGCAGTTCTTC
CASSQGPTGGNEQFF
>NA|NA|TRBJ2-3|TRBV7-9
TGTGCCAGCAGCTCGATGCAGGGGAGTGGCACAGATACGCAGTATTTT
CASSSMQGSGTDTQYF
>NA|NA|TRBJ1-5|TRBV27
TGTGCCAGCAGTTCCTCCCTGGACATCTGGGACAATCAGCCCCAGCATTTT
CASSSSLDIWDNQPQHF
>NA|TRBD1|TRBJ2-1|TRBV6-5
TGTGCCAGCAAACGGGGACAGAGCTCCTACAATGAGCAGTTCTTC
CASKRGQSSYNEQFF
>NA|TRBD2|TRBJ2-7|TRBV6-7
TGTGCCAGCAGTTACAACGGGAGGTTCTACGAGCAGTACTTC
CASSYNGRFYEQYF
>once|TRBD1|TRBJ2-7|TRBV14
TGTGCCAGCAGCTACAGGGGTTACGAGCAGTACTTC
CASSYRGYEQYF
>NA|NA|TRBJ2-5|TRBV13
TGTGCCAGCAGCCCCCTGACAGGGAGGAAGACCCAGTACTTC
CASSPLTGRKTQYF
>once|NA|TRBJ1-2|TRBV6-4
TGTGCCAGAGGAAGGGATTCTAACTATGGCTACACCTTC
CARGRDSNYGYTF
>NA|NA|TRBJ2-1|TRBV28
TGTGCCAGCAGTTCAGACTACAATGAGCAGTTCTTC
CASSSDYNEQFF
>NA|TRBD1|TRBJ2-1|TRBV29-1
TGCAGCGGGTCGGGACAGGTCACCATCAATGAGCAGTTCTTC
CSGSGQVTINEQFF
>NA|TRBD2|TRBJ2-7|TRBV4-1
TGCGCCAGCAGCCAAGAAAGACTAGCGGGAGGCTACGAGCAGTACTTC
CASSQERLAGGYEQYF
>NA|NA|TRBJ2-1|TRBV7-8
TGTGCCAGCAGCTTAGATGGGGCGAAGCAGTTCTTC
CASSLDGAKQFF
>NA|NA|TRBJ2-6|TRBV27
TGTGCCAGCAGTTCCGCCCTGCATGACGGATTCTCTGGGGCCAACGTCCTGACTTTC
CASSSALHDGFSGANVLTF
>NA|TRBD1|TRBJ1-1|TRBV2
TGTGCCAGCACACAGGGGGCTTCTTTGAACACTGAAGCTTTCTTT
CASTQGASLNTEAFF
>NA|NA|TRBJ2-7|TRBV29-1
TGCAGCGTTGAGGCACCCGAAACTGCCTACGAGCAGTACTTC
CSVEAPETAYEQYF
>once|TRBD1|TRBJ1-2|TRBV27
TGTGCCAGCAGGACAGGGATTAACTATGGCTACACCTTC
CASRTGINYGYTF
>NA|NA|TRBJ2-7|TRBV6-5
TGTGCCAGCAGTTACATTGGGGCACCGAGCTCCTACGAGCAGTACTTC
CASSYIGAPSSYEQYF
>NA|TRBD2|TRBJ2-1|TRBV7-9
TGTGCCAGCAGCTTACAGACTAGCCCTGAGCAGTTCTTC
CASSLQTSPEQFF
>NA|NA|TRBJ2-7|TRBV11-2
TGTGCCAGCAGCTTAGGAGTAGGATTCGGCTACGAGCAGTACTTC
CASSLGVGFGYEQYF
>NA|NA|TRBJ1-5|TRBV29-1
TGCAGCGTTGGAGAAACAGGGTATGGCAATCAGCCCCAGCATTTT
CSVGETGYGNQPQHF
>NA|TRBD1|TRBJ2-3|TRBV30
TGTGCCTGGACCCGGACAGGGCTGGGGGATACGCAGTATTTT
CAWTRTGLGDTQYF
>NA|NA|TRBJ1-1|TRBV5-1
TGCGCCAGCAGCTCGGGGATAGACTTGAACACTGAAGCTTTCTTT
CASSSGIDLNTEAFF
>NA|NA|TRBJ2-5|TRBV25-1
TGTGCCAGCAGTGAATATATAGAGGACCAATCGGGGACCCAGTACTTC
CASSEYIEDQSGTQYF
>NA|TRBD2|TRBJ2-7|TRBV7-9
TGTGCCAGCAGCTCCAGCGGGGGCCCTACCTACGAGCAGTACTTC
CASSSSGGPTYEQYF
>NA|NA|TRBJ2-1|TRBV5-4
TGTGCCAGCAGTCCGGGGAGCAATGAGCAGTTCTTC
CASSPGSNEQFF